This T cell receptor (beta chain) appears in the sequencing data of a study of blood T cell repertoires in COVID-19. At the level of the study: Acute and convalescent COVID-19 specimens originated in the United States, Italy and Spain. From T cells, B-cell-depleted T cells, or PBMCs came the material, which was cDNA or gDNA.

The method was immunoSEQ multiplex PCR; TCRdb's version includes in-frame clones alone and lacks a portion of them. The data contain over 250,000 clones, about 88% of them singletons. Sequences were obtained from peripheral blood. This TCR derives from a human donor with COVID-19, enrolled during active disease. The donor label of this sample is uncertain.

The CDR3 sequence: CATSIGWGTRTDTQYF. The CDR3 coding sequence is TGTGCCACCAGCATCGGTTGGGGCACCCGCACAGATACGCAGTATTTT. This chain links TRBV15 with TRBJ2-3, with D maybe TRBD1 (5 bases). Per germline, CDR1 LNHNV and CDR2 YYDKDF (reference sequence). Trimming left V 4 bases short and J 1 base short, with 15 bases between. This CDR3 comprises 16 residues.